The following is a TCR beta chain sequence with its context. TCRdb re-called the 5' RACE reads, yielding one record per CDR3 amino acid sequence without DNA. The sample totals approximately 550,000 distinct CDR3 sequences. The CDR3 is made up of 14 amino acids. Germline V gene sequence: CDR1 MNHEY, CDR2 SVGEGT. The data originate from a study of T cells expressing NK-cell markers. Study in general: The authors derived TCR beta repertoires from sorted CD3+CD56+NKG2C+, CD3+CD56+NKG2C- and CD3+CD56-NKG2C+ T cells.

The sequenced material came from blood T cells: a sorted CD56 or NKG2C T cell subset, CD4+ or CD8+ T cells, or bulk PBMC T cells (not recorded which). The chain uses TRBV6-2 or TRBV6-3 and TRBJ2-7; absent DNA, TCRdb's TRBD1 call cannot be checked. This sequence was found in a man aged 18 to 29 in good health. CDR3 sequence reads: CAIHSGTATYEQYF.